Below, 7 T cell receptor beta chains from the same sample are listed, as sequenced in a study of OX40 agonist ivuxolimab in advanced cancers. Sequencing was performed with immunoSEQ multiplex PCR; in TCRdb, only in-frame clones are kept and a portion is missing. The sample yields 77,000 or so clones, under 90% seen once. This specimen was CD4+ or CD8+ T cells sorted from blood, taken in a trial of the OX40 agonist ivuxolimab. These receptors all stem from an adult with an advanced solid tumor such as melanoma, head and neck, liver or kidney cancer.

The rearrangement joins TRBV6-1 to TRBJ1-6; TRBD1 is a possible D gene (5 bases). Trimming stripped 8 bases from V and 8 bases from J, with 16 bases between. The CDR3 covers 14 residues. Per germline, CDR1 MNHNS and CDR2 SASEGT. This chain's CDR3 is CASEDRRVDSPLHF. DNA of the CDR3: TGTGCCAGCGAAGACCGCAGGGTGGATTCACCCCTCCACTTT.

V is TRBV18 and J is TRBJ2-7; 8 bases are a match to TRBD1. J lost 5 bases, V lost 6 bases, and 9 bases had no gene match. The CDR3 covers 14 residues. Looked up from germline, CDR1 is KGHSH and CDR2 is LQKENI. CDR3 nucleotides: TGTGCCAGCTCGCAGGGGGCCATACGGGACGAGCAGTACTTC. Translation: CASSQGAIRDEQYF.

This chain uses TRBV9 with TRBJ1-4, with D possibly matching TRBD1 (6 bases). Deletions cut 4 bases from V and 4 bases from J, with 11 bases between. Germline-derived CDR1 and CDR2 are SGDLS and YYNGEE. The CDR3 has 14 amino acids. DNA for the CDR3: TGTGCCAGCAGCCCGGGACACCGTAATGAAAAACTGTTTTTT. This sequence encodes CASSPGHRNEKLFF.

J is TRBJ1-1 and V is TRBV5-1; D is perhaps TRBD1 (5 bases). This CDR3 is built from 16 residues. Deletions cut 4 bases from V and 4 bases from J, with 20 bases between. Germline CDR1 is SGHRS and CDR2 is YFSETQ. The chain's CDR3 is CASSGLGGTFSTEAFF. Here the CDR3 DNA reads TGCGCCAGCAGCGGTCTCGGGGGGACTTTTAGCACTGAAGCTTTCTTT.

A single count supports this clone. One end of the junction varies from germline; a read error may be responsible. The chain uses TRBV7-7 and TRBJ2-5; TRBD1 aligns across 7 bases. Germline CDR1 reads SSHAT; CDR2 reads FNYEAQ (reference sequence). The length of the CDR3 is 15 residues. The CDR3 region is CASSSRQGVEETQYF. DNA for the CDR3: TGTGCTAGCAGCTCCAGACAGGGTGTGGAAGAGACCCAGTACTTC.

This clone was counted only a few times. CDR3 loop: CASSQDTAGGPSSTDTQYF. CDR3 DNA sequence: TGTGCCAGCAGCCAAGATACGGCGGGAGGGCCCTCTAGCACAGATACGCAGTATTTT. J is TRBJ2-3 and V is TRBV4-2; 9 bases fit TRBD2. This CDR3 is 19 amino acids long. Losses at the gene ends were 0 bases for V and 0 bases for J; bases not matched to a gene: 10. CDR1 is LGHNA and CDR2 is YNFKEQ in the germline V gene.

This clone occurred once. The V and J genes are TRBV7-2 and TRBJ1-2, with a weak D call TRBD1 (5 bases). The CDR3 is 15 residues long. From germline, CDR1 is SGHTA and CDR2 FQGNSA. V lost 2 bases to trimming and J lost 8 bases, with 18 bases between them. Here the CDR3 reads CASSLPRSGTEGYTF. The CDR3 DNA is TGTGCCAGCAGCTTACCCCGTTCAGGGACGGAAGGCTACACCTTC. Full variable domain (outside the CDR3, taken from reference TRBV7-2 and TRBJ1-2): GAGVSQSPSNKVTEKGKDVELRCDPISGHTALYWYRQSLGQGLEFLIYFQGNSAPDKSGLPSDRFSAERTGGSVSTLTIQRTQQEDSAVYLCASSLPRSGTEGYTFGSGTRLTVV.